This paragraph covers one T cell receptor (beta chain) sequence. This sample is part of a study of blood T cell repertoires in COVID-19. Background on the study: Collection of acute and convalescent COVID-19 samples took place in the United States, Italy and Spain.

Original analysis: Nucleated cell number was recorded as an estimate derived from reference gene primer amplification. Assay: immunoSEQ multiplex PCR; the TCRdb copy retains only in-frame clones and omits some. Clonal size and the V and J genes are those of that table, whereas D and trimming came from the DNA. The repertoire holds hundreds of thousands of clones, with 80% to 95% as singletons. The CDR3 consists of 15 residues. Germline trimming cut 7 bases from V and 3 bases from J; bases unmatched to any gene: 8. The germline V gene has CDR1 LNHDA and CDR2 SQIVND (reference sequence). The chain carries TRBV19 and TRBJ2-1; TRBD1 matches 8 bases. Specimen: peripheral blood. The source of this sequence is a man aged 55-75 years with COVID-19, enrolled during active disease. The CDR3 is CASITTGTGYNEQFF. The CDR3 DNA follows: TGTGCCAGTATCACTACCGGGACAGGCTACAATGAGCAGTTCTTC.